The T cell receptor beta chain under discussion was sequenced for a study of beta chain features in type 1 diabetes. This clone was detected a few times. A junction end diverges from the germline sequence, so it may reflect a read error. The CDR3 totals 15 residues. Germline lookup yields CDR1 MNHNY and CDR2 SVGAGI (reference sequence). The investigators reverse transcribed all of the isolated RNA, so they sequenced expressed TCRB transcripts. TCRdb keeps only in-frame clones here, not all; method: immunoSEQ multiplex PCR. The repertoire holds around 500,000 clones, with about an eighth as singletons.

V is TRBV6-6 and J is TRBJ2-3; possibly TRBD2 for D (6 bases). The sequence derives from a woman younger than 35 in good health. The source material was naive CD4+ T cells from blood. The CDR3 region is CAISESRGGTDTQYF. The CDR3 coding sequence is TGTGCCATCAGTGAGTCGCGAGGAGGGACAGATACGCAGTATTTT.